This T cell receptor beta chain was profiled in a study of blood T cells in healthy people across ages. The CDR3 runs to 15 residues. As to this clonotype: The antigen remains unidentified.

The study, taken as a whole, reports: A roughly linear age-dependent decrease characterized TCR beta diversity per million T cells.

A second about 6 to 12 cycle PCR used barcoded and J-beta primers. TCRdb re-derived calls from the 5' RACE reads in MiXCR, one entry per CDR3 protein. The sample records about 1,800,000 distinct CDR3 sequences, roughly 30% being singletons. This sequence joins TRBV21-1 and TRBJ2-1; the table's TRBD1 call for D was not verified on the DNA. TRBV21-1 is flagged as a pseudogene. The clonotype was recovered from a woman aged 25 to 39 in good health. Sequencing used blood. This CDR3 reads CAGSKGGDSYNEQFF. CDR3 DNA: TGTGCCGGCAGCAAAGGGGGGGACAGCTACAATGAGCAGTTCTTC.